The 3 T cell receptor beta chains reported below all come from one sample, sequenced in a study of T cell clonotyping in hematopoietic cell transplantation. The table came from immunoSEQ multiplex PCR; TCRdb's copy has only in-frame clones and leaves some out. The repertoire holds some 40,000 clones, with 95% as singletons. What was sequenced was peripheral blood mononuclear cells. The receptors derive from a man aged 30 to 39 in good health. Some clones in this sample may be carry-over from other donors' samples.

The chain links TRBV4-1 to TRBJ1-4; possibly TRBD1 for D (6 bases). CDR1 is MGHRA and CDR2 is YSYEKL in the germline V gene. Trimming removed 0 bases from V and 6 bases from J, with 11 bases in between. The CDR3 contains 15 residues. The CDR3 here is CASSQDRGGDEKLFF. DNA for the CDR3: TGCGCCAGCAGCCAAGACAGGGGAGGCGATGAAAAACTGTTTTTT.

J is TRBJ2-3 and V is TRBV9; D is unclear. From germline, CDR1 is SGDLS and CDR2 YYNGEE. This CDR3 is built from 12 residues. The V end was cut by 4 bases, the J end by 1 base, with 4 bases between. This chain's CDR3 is CASSFRTDTQYF. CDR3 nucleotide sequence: TGTGCCAGCAGCTTTCGCACAGATACGCAGTATTTT. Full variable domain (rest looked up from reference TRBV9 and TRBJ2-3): DSGVTQTPKHLITATGQRVTLRCSPRSGDLSVYWYQQSLDQGLQFLIQYYNGEERAKGNILERFSAQQFPDLHSELNLSSLELGDSALYFCASSFRTDTQYFGPGTRLTVL.

DNA for the CDR3: TGCGCCAGCAGCCGGGGCAGTGGCTACACCTTC. Translated, it gives CASSRGSGYTF. The J gene is TRBJ1-2, the V gene TRBV4-1; TRBD1 is a possible D gene (5 bases). V dropped 4 bases and J dropped 7 bases, with 7 bases sitting between them. There are 11 residues in the CDR3. CDR1 and CDR2 from the germline V gene are MGHRA and YSYEKL.